The clone carrying this T cell receptor (beta chain) was counted between two and nine times. Its cognate antigen is unknown. The CDR3 runs 12 residues. V was pared by 4 bases and J by 8 bases, with 11 bases between. Semi-nested PCR with Nested Universal Primer A followed constant-region reverse priming of full-length variable regions. One entry per CDR3 protein, called by TCRdb with MiXCR from the 5' RACE reads. The sample records about 50,000 distinct CDR3 sequences, 25% to 30% being singletons. Study-level results: In terms of TCR gene usage, tumor memory CD4+ T cells clustered together with blood and lymph node memory CD4+ cells, as well as with lymph node naive CD4+ cells.

Sequenced sample: naive CD4+ T cells sorted from blood. Subset denoted: naive CD4+ T cells, CD4+CD45RA+CD25-. The source of this sequence is a female donor with breast cancer. The chain uses TRBV12-3 or TRBV12-4 and TRBJ1-1; D not resolved. Here the CDR3 reads CASSYVRAEAFF. CDR3 in DNA: TGTGCCAGCAGTTACGTACGAGCCGAAGCTTTCTTT.